This T cell receptor beta chain appears in the sequencing data of a study of T cells in Graves' hyperthyroidism and ophthalmopathy. The study defined stable Graves' hyperthyroidism as no ophthalmopathy progression within 18 months. In patients aged 18 to 65, hyperthyroidism was newly diagnosed, with duration under 2 months. The ends were cut back, 6 bases at V and 4 bases at J, with 19 bases in the middle. CDR3 length equals 15 residues. The germline gives CDR1 MNHNS, CDR2 SASEGT. A note on this clonotype: No antigen is known for it.

It was RNA transcripts that yielded the amplified TCR beta CDR3 regions. Carried out on the TCR CDR3, a first-round RT-PCR used the HTBI primer set. TCRdb reanalysed the multiplex PCR reads using MiXCR and keeps one entry per CDR3 protein. Of hundreds of thousands of distinct CDR3 sequences listed, about two fifths were seen once; the top ten hold 7.5% to 9.5%. Study conclusions and caveats: Ophthalmopathy was distinguished from stable hyperthyroidism by 13 V-J signatures. Ophthalmopathy onset followed model prediction by a median about 6.5 months.

This sequence was found in a man aged 18 to 30 with Graves' hyperthyroidism. This chain uses TRBV6-1 with TRBJ2-7; a possible D gene is TRBD1 (7 bases). Specimen: blood. The DNA for the CDR3 is TGTGCCAGCAGCGGACACCTCCAGGGGGGATACGAGCAGTACTTC. Its translation: CASSGHLQGGYEQYF.